This is a list of T cell receptor beta chains from one sample in a study of T cell responses to AZD1222 COVID-19 vaccine. Method: immunoSEQ multiplex PCR; TCRdb's copy keeps in-frame clones and lacks some. The repertoire includes about 77,000 clones, 92% of them detected once, and 4% to 5.5% sits in the top ten. This specimen consisted of peripheral blood, obtained 28 days after the second AZD1222 dose. The source of these receptors is an adult who received the AZD1222 COVID-19 vaccine. Both conserved end residues are part of each CDR3. Fields, in order: J gene, V gene, D gene, clone size, CDR3 DNA, CDR3 protein. D genes are given only for firm matches. Clone size is shown for a subset of rows, as once, few, many or a class of expanded clone.

TRBJ1-5,TRBV28,-,-,TGTGCCAGCAGTGCACAGGGTCGGCCCCAGCATTTT,CASSAQGRPQHF
TRBJ2-7,TRBV9,-,-,TGTGCCAGCAGCGTAGGTTCGGTGGGGGCGAACTACGAGCAGTACTTC,CASSVGSVGANYEQYF
TRBJ2-3,TRBV28,TRBD2,-,TGTGCCAGCAGTACTAGCGGTCTTAGCACAGATACGCAGTATTTT,CASSTSGLSTDTQYF
TRBJ1-1,TRBV18,-,-,TGTGCCAGCTCCCCTCATCCTGTACAGAACACTGAAGCTTTCTTT,CASSPHPVQNTEAFF
TRBJ2-1,TRBV5-1,-,once,TGCGCCAGCAGCTTGGCCTTTCGGACTAGTAGGGGGCAAGGCGAGCAGTTCTTC,CASSLAFRTSRGQGEQFF
TRBJ2-2,TRBV3-1/TRBV3-2,-,-,TGTGCCAGCAGCCAAGGGGGTTGGCCCGGGGAGCTGTTTTTT,CASSQGGWPGELFF
TRBJ2-5,TRBV20-1,-,-,TGCAGTGCATCCCAGGGGGAGACCCAGTACTTC,CSASQGETQYF
TRBJ2-7,TRBV10-2,-,-,TGCGCCTCCTCCCCGAACCCCTACGAGCAGTACTTC,CASSPNPYEQYF
TRBJ2-2,TRBV3-1/TRBV3-2,-,-,TGTGCCAGCAGCCGCGGTACAGGGTCCGGGGAGCTGTTTTTT,CASSRGTGSGELFF
TRBJ2-1,TRBV29-1,TRBD2,-,TGCAGCGTTCGGACTAGCGGGAGGATCAATGAGCAGTTCTTC,CSVRTSGRINEQFF
TRBJ2-3,TRBV27,TRBD2,-,TGTGCCAGCAGCCAATCCTCCCTGGGAGGGCAGGTTAGCACAGATACGCAGTATTTT,CASSQSSLGGQVSTDTQYF
TRBJ2-1,TRBV28,-,-,TGTGCCAGCACCCCATTGGGATTCGGTCCTTCCTACAATGAGCAGTTCTTC,CASTPLGFGPSYNEQFF
TRBJ1-5,TRBV19,-,-,TGTGCCAGTAGTACATTAAATGAGGGGCAGCCCCAGCATTTT,CASSTLNEGQPQHF
TRBJ1-2,TRBV5-4,TRBD1,-,TGTGCCAGCAGCTCAACACAGGGGGCCAGGAACTATGGCTACACCTTC,CASSSTQGARNYGYTF
TRBJ2-7,TRBV27,TRBD2,-,TGTGCCAGCAGTTTATACGGGACTAGCGGACCTCCCTACGAGCAGTACTTC,CASSLYGTSGPPYEQYF
TRBJ2-3,TRBV5-6,TRBD2,-,TGTGCCAGCAGCTTGGGGATTAGCGGGAGTATCGCAGATACGCAGTATTTT,CASSLGISGSIADTQYF
TRBJ2-1,TRBV6-4,-,once,TGTGCCAGCAGATACAACACAGGGGGGGGATATGAGCAGTTCTTC,CASRYNTGGGYEQFF
TRBJ1-2,TRBV7-2,-,-,TGTGCCAGCAGCTTAGAAGGCTTACGGGCACAGAGCACCAACTATGGCTACACCTTC,CASSLEGLRAQSTNYGYTF
TRBJ2-3,TRBV5-1,-,-,TGCGCCAGCAGCTTATGGGCAGGGACTAGCACAGATACGCAGTATTTT,CASSLWAGTSTDTQYF
TRBJ2-1,TRBV7-8,-,once,TGTGCCAGCAGCTTAAGAGCGAGCTCCTACAATGAGCAGTTCTTC,CASSLRASSYNEQFF
TRBJ1-1,TRBV5-1,-,-,TGCGCCAGCAGCACCGGAAGGGGAACTGAAGCTTTCTTT,CASSTGRGTEAFF
TRBJ1-2,TRBV6-5,TRBD1,-,TGTGCCAGCAGGGCTTCTGGACAGGGCGGCTACACCTTC,CASRASGQGGYTF
TRBJ2-1,TRBV19,-,-,TGTGCCAGTAGTACGTCAGGGGCCGCTGGGGATGAGCAGTTCTTC,CASSTSGAAGDEQFF
TRBJ1-1,TRBV6-2/TRBV6-3,-,-,TGTGCCAGCAGCGTACCCTGGACCCCAGCTTTCTTT,CASSVPWTPAFF
TRBJ2-7,TRBV3-1/TRBV3-2,-,-,TGTGCCAGCAGCCAAGTAGTAACTAGCAACGAGCAGTACTTC,CASSQVVTSNEQYF
TRBJ1-5,TRBV10-1,-,-,TGCGCCAGCCTTTATCGAGGGTGGCGACAGCCCCAGCATTTT,CASLYRGWRQPQHF
TRBJ1-6,TRBV27,-,-,TGTGCCAGCAGCCTTGGGGTCCCCCTTAATTCACCCCTCCACTTT,CASSLGVPLNSPLHF
TRBJ2-3,TRBV30,-,-,TGTGCCTGGAGTGTAGGGGTTAATACGCAGTATTTT,CAWSVGVNTQYF
TRBJ1-2,TRBV20-1,-,-,TGCAGTGGTGGGGGAAACTATGGCTACACCTTC,CSGGGNYGYTF
TRBJ1-5,TRBV24-1,-,-,TGTGCCACCCAAGGACAGTCCGGACAGCCCCAGCATTTT,CATQGQSGQPQHF
TRBJ2-1,TRBV19,TRBD2,-,TGTGCCAGTGGCAGGACTAGCGGATACAATGAGCAGTTCTTC,CASGRTSGYNEQFF
TRBJ1-6,TRBV4-1,-,-,TGCGCCAGCAGCCAAGGACAGTTTCGAAATTCACCCCTCCACTTT,CASSQGQFRNSPLHF
TRBJ1-1,TRBV12-3/TRBV12-4,-,once,TGTGCCAGCAGTTTTGGGGGGAACACTGAAGCTTTCTTT,CASSFGGNTEAFF
TRBJ1-1,TRBV5-6,TRBD1,-,TGTGCCAGCAGCATAAGAACAGGGGTCGCCACTGAAGCTTTCTTT,CASSIRTGVATEAFF
TRBJ1-2,TRBV5-1,TRBD1,-,TGCGCCAGCAGCTCTGACAGGGGTTCCTATGGCTACACCTTC,CASSSDRGSYGYTF
TRBJ1-1,TRBV29-1,-,-,TGCAGCGTCAAAGTGGGCGGGGGGACTACGACTGAAGCTTTCTTT,CSVKVGGGTTTEAFF
TRBJ2-2,TRBV18,-,-,TGTGCCAGCTCACCCACGACGGAAAAATCCGGGGAGCTGTTTTTT,CASSPTTEKSGELFF
TRBJ1-2,TRBV5-1,-,-,TGCGCCAGCAGCCCCCCAACAGGGCATGGCTACACCTTC,CASSPPTGHGYTF
TRBJ1-2,TRBV3-1/TRBV3-2,TRBD1,once,TGTGCCAGCAGCCAATTGGGACAGGGGGGATATGGCTACACCTTC,CASSQLGQGGYGYTF
TRBJ1-1,TRBV6-5,-,-,TGTGCCAGCACCCGATTGACTCAGAACACTGAAGCTTTCTTT,CASTRLTQNTEAFF